This T cell receptor beta chain was profiled in a study of blood T cells in healthy people across ages. For the second PCR, which ran for roughly 7 to 11 cycles, a sample-barcoded 5' primer and a J-beta primer mix were used. Every sample returned 2.5 million or more CDR3-containing paired-end reads. TCRdb passed the 5' RACE reads through MiXCR, listing each CDR3 protein once. This sample has hundreds of thousands of distinct CDR3 sequences, with 45% to 50% found just once. Around 10 milliliters of peripheral blood were drawn from each donor. In the case of this clonotype: The antigen remains unidentified.

General study points: Long-lived donors carried more naive CD4+ cells and greater diversity than aged donors. Significant beta diversity loss was already apparent by age around 36, declining roughly linearly.

The source is a woman aged 55-69 years in good health. What was sequenced was blood.

In DNA, the CDR3 is TGTGCCAGCAGCCCGGGAAGACAGGAAGCTAACTATGGCTACACCTTC. Translated, it gives CASSPGRQEANYGYTF. This chain connects TRBV5-6 to TRBJ1-2, with D possibly matching TRBD1 (6 bases). Germline-derived CDR1 and CDR2 are SGHDT and YYEEEE. V gave up 4 bases and J gave up 0 bases, with 16 bases separating them. This CDR3 contains 16 residues. Complete variable domain (other parts from reference TRBV5-6 and TRBJ1-2): DAGVTQSPTHLIKTRGQQVTLRCSPKSGHDTVSWYQQALGQGPQFIFQYYEEEERQRGNFPDRFSGHQFPNYSSELNVNALLLGDSALYLCASSPGRQEANYGYTFGSGTRLTVV.